This record covers a single T cell receptor beta chain. The antigen remains unidentified. The template was RNA from unsorted bulk tissue. Donors were chemotherapy-naive, newly diagnosed lung cancer surgical patients in China, August–late 2014. The source of the sample is a study of tumor and adjacent non-tumor tissue in lung cancer. The study, taken as a whole, reports: Compared with tumor, normal lung showed significantly lower TCR diversity. Higher tumor TCR diversity was associated with shorter survival.

CDR3 length: 14 amino acids. Germline CDR1 is SGHDT and CDR2 is YYEEEE. V lost 0 bases, J lost 0 bases, and 5 bases lay in between. TCRbeta libraries were built with three rounds of nested PCR, modified from ARM-PCR. TCRdb used MiXCR to reprocess the multiplex PCR reads, holding one entry per CDR3 protein. The sample consists of some 120,000 distinct CDR3 sequences, 66% of them appearing once. Input material: lung tumor tissue. The chain has TRBV5-6 and TRBJ2-3; D uncertain. This TCR was recovered from a man aged 25-45 years with non-small cell lung cancer. The CDR3 region has the DNA TGTGCCAGCAGCTTGGAATCCAGCACAGATACGCAGTATTTT. It codes for CASSLESSTDTQYF.